This T cell receptor (beta chain) was sequenced in a study of blood T cells in healthy people across ages. Primed by a sample-barcoded 5' primer and a J-beta primer mix, a second PCR proceeded for roughly 7 to 11 cycles. TCRdb redid the calling of the 5' RACE reads with MiXCR, one entry per CDR3 protein. The data hold roughly 500,000 distinct CDR3 sequences, with 27% observed a single time. The CDR3 extends over 16 amino acids. CDR1 and CDR2 from the germline V gene are MNHEY and SMNVEV (reference sequence). The germline V and J ends were trimmed by 1 base and 2 bases, with 12 bases remaining between them. This clonotype was counted ten times or more.

Sample: blood. The clonotype originates from a woman in her seventies in good health. J is TRBJ1-5 and V is TRBV27; D call uncertain. The CDR3 DNA is TGTGCCAGCAGTTTATACCCCCCCCAAGGCAATCAGCCCCAGCATTTT. Protein product: CASSLYPPQGNQPQHF.